The clone carrying this T cell receptor beta chain has only a few counts. Other DNA sequences in the sample encode the same CDR3. Libraries were prepared by immunoSEQ multiplex PCR; TCRdb keeps only in-frame clonotypes and omits some of them. The table has 100,000 to 150,000 clones, approximately 89% seen once. The data stem from a study of control samples from healthy donors and cancer patients. The source is a woman aged 18-35 years in good health. The material sequenced was blood.

CDR3 region: CASSQEGRANYGYTF. CDR3 in DNA: TGTGCCAGCAGCCAAGAGGGGCGGGCTAACTATGGCTACACCTTC. This chain uses TRBV3-1 (or the pseudogene TRBV3-2) with TRBJ1-2, with TRBD1 as a possible D gene (5 bases). Trimming took off 0 bases at V and 0 bases at J, with 8 bases between the two ends. Germline values: CDR1 LGHDT, CDR2 YNNKEL (reference sequence). There are 15 residues in the CDR3.